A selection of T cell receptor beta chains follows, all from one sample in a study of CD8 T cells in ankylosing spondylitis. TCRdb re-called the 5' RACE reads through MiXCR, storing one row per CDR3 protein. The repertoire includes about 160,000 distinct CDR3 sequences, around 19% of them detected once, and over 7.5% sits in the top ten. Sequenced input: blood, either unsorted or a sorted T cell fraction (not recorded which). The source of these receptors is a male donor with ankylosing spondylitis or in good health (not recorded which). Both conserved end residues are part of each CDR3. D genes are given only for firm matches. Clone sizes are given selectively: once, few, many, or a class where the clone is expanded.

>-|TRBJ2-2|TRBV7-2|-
TGTGCCAGCAGCTTATCCGGGGCGCAGAACACCGGGGAGCTGTTTTTT
CASSLSGAQNTGELFF
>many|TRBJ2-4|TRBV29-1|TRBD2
TGCAGCGTTGAATCTCGGCTAGCGGCAGACATTCAGTACTTC
CSVESRLAADIQYF
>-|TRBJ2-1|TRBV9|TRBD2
TGTGCCAGCAGCTTGACTAGCGGGAGAGAAGGGGCTGAGCAGTTCTTC
CASSLTSGREGAEQFF
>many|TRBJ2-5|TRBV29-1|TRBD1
TGCAGCGTCAGCCTGACAGGGAGCGAGACCCAGTACTTC
CSVSLTGSETQYF
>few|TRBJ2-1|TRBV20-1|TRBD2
TGCTGTGCTAGGCAAGGACTAGGGGCCGTCGCCTACAATGAGCAGTTCTTC
CCARQGLGAVAYNEQFF
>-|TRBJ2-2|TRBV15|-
TGTGCCAGCAGCAAGGCGGTGAACACCGGGGAGCTGTTTTTT
CASSKAVNTGELFF
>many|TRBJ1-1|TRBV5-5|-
TGTGCCAGCAGCTGGGGACCGATGAACACTGAAGCTTTCTTT
CASSWGPMNTEAFF
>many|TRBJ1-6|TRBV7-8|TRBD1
TGTGCCAGCACCTTAGACAGGGTCGGTTTGAGTTCACCCCTCCACTTT
CASTLDRVGLSSPLHF
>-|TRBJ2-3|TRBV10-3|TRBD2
TGTGCCATCACCCCCGGACTAGCGGGGTTATATACGCAGTATTTT
CAITPGLAGLYTQYF
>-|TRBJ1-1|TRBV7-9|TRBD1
TGTGCCAGCAGCATCGGGACAGGGGGTTCTGAAGCTTTCTTT
CASSIGTGGSEAFF
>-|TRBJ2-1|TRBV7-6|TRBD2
TGTGCCAGCAGCTTAGGAAGTGGACTAGGGGACTCCTACAATGAGCAGTTCTTC
CASSLGSGLGDSYNEQFF
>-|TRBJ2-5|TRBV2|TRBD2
TGTGCCAGCAGTGAACAGGGCGGGGGAACCAAAGAGACCCAGTACTTC
CASSEQGGGTKETQYF
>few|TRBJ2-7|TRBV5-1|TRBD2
TGCGCCAGCAGCACCTCCGGGACTAGCGGTGCCTACGAGCAGTACTTC
CASSTSGTSGAYEQYF
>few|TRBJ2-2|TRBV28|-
TGTGCCAGCATAGCGGCCCAGAACACCGGGGAGCTGTTTTTT
CASIAAQNTGELFF
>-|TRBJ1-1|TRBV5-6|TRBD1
TGTGCCAGCAGACGTCCCGGGACAGGAGCGACGGCTGAAGCTTTCTTT
CASRRPGTGATAEAFF
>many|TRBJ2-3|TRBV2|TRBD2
TGTGCCAGCAGAAAAAGCGGGAGGGCCGGAACAGATACGCAGTATTTT
CASRKSGRAGTDTQYF
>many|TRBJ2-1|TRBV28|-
TGTGCCAGCAGATCTACAGGGGAGCAGTTCTTC
CASRSTGEQFF
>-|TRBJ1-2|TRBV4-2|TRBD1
TGTGCCGGCAGCCAAGACCTCAGGGGGGGAAATGGCTACACCTTC
CAGSQDLRGGNGYTF
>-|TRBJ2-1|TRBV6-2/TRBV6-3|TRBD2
TGTGCCAGCAGTACCCCCACTAGCGTTTACAATGAGCAGTTCTTC
CASSTPTSVYNEQFF
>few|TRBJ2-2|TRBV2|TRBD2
TGTGCCAGCATGGGACTAGCGGGAAGCGGGGAGCTGTTTTTT
CASMGLAGSGELFF
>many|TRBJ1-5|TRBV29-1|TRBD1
TGCAGCGGTGGACAGGGTAGCAATCAGCCCCAGCATTTT
CSGGQGSNQPQHF
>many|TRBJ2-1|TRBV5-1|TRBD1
TGCGCCAGTTATCCCGGGACAGGGGACAATGAGCAGTTCTTC
CASYPGTGDNEQFF
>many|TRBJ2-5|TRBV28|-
TGTGCCAGCAGTTTATATCGCGAGACCCAGTACTTC
CASSLYRETQYF
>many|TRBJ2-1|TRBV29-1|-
TGCAGCGTTGATACGGATCTGCGAGCCAATGAGCAGTTCTTC
CSVDTDLRANEQFF
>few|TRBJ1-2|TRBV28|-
TGTGCCAGCAGTTGGAGAGGCGAGAACTATGGCTACACCTTC
CASSWRGENYGYTF
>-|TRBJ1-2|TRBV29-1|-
TGCAGCGTTGAAGAAGGTGAGGTCTACACCTTC
CSVEEGEVYTF
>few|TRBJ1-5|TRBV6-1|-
TGTGCCAGCAGATCGCTTCAGGGAAATCAGCCCCAGCATTTT
CASRSLQGNQPQHF
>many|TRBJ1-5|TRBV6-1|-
TGTGCCAGCACCGAGGACTCCCCAAACGGGAATCAGCCCCAGCATTTT
CASTEDSPNGNQPQHF
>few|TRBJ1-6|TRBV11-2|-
TGTGCCAGCAGCTTATATAATTCACCCCTCCACTTT
CASSLYNSPLHF
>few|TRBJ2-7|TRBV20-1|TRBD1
TGCAGTGCGGACGACAGGGTTGGGACCTACGAGCAGTACTTC
CSADDRVGTYEQYF
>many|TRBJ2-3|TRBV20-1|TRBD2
TGCAGTGCTAGAGCCGGGAGGGCCAAAGATACGCAGTATTTT
CSARAGRAKDTQYF
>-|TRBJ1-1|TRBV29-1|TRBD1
TGCAGCGTCCCGCGGGACAGTGAAGCTTTCTTT
CSVPRDSEAFF
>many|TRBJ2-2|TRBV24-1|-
TGTGCCACCAGTGATCTATTGAGGACAGCAAACACCGGGGAGCTGTTTTTT
CATSDLLRTANTGELFF
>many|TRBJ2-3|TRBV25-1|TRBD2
TGTGCCAGCAGTGAACGGGTTAGCGGGAGTTGTGATACGCAGTATTTT
CASSERVSGSCDTQYF
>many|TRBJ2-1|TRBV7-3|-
TGTGCCAGCAGCCGGATCAGACGCGACCGAGACAATGAGCAGTTCTTC
CASSRIRRDRDNEQFF
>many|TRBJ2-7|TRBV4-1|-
TGCGCCAGCAGCCAAGTTTTACCTGGGCTGGTGGACGAGCAGTACTTC
CASSQVLPGLVDEQYF
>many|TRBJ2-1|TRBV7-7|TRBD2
TGTGCCAGCAGCTTACAACTAGCGGGAGGTGCGAATGAGCAGTTCTTC
CASSLQLAGGANEQFF
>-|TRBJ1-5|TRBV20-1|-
TGCAGTGCTAGAGGGATGGGTCCGCTTAATCAGCCCCAGCATTTT
CSARGMGPLNQPQHF
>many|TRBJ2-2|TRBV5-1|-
TGCGCCAGCAGCCTCAGGGACGCGAACACCGGGGAGCTGTTTTTT
CASSLRDANTGELFF
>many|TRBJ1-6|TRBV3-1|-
TGTGCCAGCAGCCAAGCCATAGGGGTTTCACCCCTCCACTTT
CASSQAIGVSPLHF
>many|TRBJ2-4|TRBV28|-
TGTGCCAGCAGCCAAACCTCCGCGAGTGTCAAAAACATTCAGTACTTC
CASSQTSASVKNIQYF
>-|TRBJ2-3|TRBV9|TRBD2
TGTGCCAGCAGCACCCTCATAGCGGGAGGCACAGATACGCAGTATTTT
CASSTLIAGGTDTQYF
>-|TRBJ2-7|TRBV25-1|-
TGTGCCAGCAGTGAAGGTCGGGGATTCTCCTACGAGCAGTACTTC
CASSEGRGFSYEQYF
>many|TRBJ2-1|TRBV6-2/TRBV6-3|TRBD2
TGTGCCAGCAGAGCGGGGGGCGAGCAGTTCTTC
CASRAGGEQFF
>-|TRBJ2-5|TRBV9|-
TGTGCCAGCAGCGTAGTGGCAGGCGGCGAAGAGACCCAGTACTTC
CASSVVAGGEETQYF
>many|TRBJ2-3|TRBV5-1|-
TGCGCCAGCAGCTTGATCCAGGGCGCAGATACGCAGTATTTT
CASSLIQGADTQYF
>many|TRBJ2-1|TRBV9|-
TGTGCCAGCAGCGGTAGGCAGGGGCTCTACAATGAGCAGTTCTTC
CASSGRQGLYNEQFF
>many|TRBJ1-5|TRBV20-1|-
TGCAGTGCTACAGAGATGGTGGGCAACCAGCCCCAGCATTTT
CSATEMVGNQPQHF
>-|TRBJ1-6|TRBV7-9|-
TGTGCCAGCAGCGGAACAGGGCTTTCACCCCTCCACTTT
CASSGTGLSPLHF
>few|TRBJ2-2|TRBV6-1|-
TGTGCCAGCCTAGGGCAGGTTGGCACCGGGGAGCTGTTTTTT
CASLGQVGTGELFF